A selection of T cell receptor beta chains follows, all from one sample in a study of cytomegalovirus exposure and HLA in healthy donors. The method was immunoSEQ multiplex PCR; TCRdb's version includes in-frame clones alone and lacks a portion of them. The data contain almost 200,000 clones, around 79% of them seen just once; the ten biggest clones take up approximately 0.4%. Sequencing was carried out using PBMCs. Every receptor here comes from a male donor in good health and CMV-seropositive. The CDR3 runs from the conserved cysteine through the conserved F or W. The D gene is left open where the match is weak. Size values are once, few and many counts, or a class for expanded clones, and some rows have none.

D gene	clone size	V gene	J gene	CDR3 protein	CDR3 DNA
-	-	TRBV7-9	TRBJ2-1	CASSLVNFDEQFF	TGTGCCAGCAGCTTAGTCAATTTTGATGAGCAGTTCTTC
TRBD1	-	TRBV4-1	TRBJ2-7	CASSQDRGTGEHEQYF	TGCGCCAGCAGCCAAGATAGAGGGACAGGGGAGCACGAGCAGTACTTC
-	once	TRBV28	TRBJ1-5	CASRSSDRVAGPQHF	TGTGCCAGCCGTTCTTCGGACAGAGTTGCGGGGCCCCAGCATTTT
TRBD1	-	TRBV27	TRBJ1-1	CASSILPGQGAEAFF	TGTGCCAGCAGTATTCTCCCGGGACAGGGGGCTGAAGCTTTCTTT
-	-	TRBV19	TRBJ1-1	CASSRTLNTEAFF	TGTGCCAGTAGTAGGACACTGAACACTGAAGCTTTCTTT
TRBD1	-	TRBV9	TRBJ1-2	CASSGGTGVNGYTF	TGTGCCAGCAGCGGAGGGACAGGGGTCAATGGCTACACCTTC
TRBD1	once	TRBV28	TRBJ1-1	CASSLRGTGITEAFF	TGTGCCAGCAGTTTACGCGGGACAGGGATCACTGAAGCTTTCTTT
TRBD1	-	TRBV9	TRBJ1-6	CASSVGETGVSPLHF	TGTGCCAGCAGCGTAGGTGAGACAGGGGTATCACCCCTCCACTTT
-	once	TRBV7-9	TRBJ2-5	CASSPPGDQYF	TGTGCCAGCAGCCCCCCCGGAGACCAGTACTTC
-	-	TRBV25-1	TRBJ2-5	CASERAETQYF	TGTGCCAGCGAGAGGGCGGAGACCCAGTACTTC
-	-	TRBV5-8	TRBJ1-3	CASSVLGAPEGNTIYF	TGTGCCAGCAGCGTTTTGGGGGCGCCGGAGGGAAACACCATATATTTT
-	-	TRBV5-4	TRBJ2-7	CASSLYGSPSSYEQYF	TGTGCCAGCAGCTTGTATGGCAGTCCAAGCTCCTACGAGCAGTACTTC
-	few	TRBV5-6	TRBJ1-3	CASSLGPGNTIYF	TGTGCCAGCAGCTTGGGGCCCGGAAACACCATATATTTT
TRBD2	-	TRBV30	TRBJ2-1	CAWIGEGLAGNAQFF	TGTGCCTGGATAGGGGAGGGACTAGCGGGTAACGCGCAGTTCTTC
TRBD2	-	TRBV11-2	TRBJ2-2	CASRIRLAGDHANTGELFF	TGTGCCAGCAGAATCCGACTAGCGGGGGACCACGCGAACACCGGGGAGCTGTTTTTT
-	-	TRBV5-8	TRBJ2-1	CASEGRMARNEQFF	TGTGCCAGCGAGGGCCGAATGGCCCGAAATGAGCAGTTCTTC
-	-	TRBV9	TRBJ2-7	CASSETDGTYEQYF	TGTGCCAGCAGCGAAACGGACGGGACCTACGAGCAGTACTTC
-	-	TRBV7-2	TRBJ2-7	CASSLSGSHEQSF	TGTGCCAGCAGCTTGTCCGGGAGCCACGAGCAGTCCTTC
-	-	TRBV7-2	TRBJ1-5	CASSFRKDQPQHF	TGTGCCAGCAGCTTCAGGAAGGATCAGCCCCAGCATTTT
TRBD1	-	TRBV18	TRBJ1-5	CASSLNNRGNGQPQHF	TGTGCCAGCTCACTAAATAACAGGGGAAACGGACAGCCCCAGCATTTT
-	-	TRBV27	TRBJ2-3	CASSFEQGRWDTQYF	TGTGCCAGCAGTTTTGAACAGGGTCGATGGGATACGCAGTATTTT
TRBD1	-	TRBV5-1	TRBJ1-6	CASSLGRDSNNSPLHF	TGCGCCAGCAGCTTGGGCCGGGACAGCAATAATTCACCCCTCCACTTT
TRBD2	-	TRBV5-1	TRBJ2-7	CASSLGLAGGPHEQYF	TGCGCCAGCAGCTTGGGACTAGCGGGAGGGCCCCACGAGCAGTACTTC
TRBD1	-	TRBV11-3	TRBJ2-2	CASSRDGTGTGELFF	TGTGCCAGCAGCCGAGATGGGACAGGGACCGGGGAGCTGTTTTTT